This T cell receptor beta chain is from a study of CD8 T cells in Susac syndrome. General observations from the study: The authors acknowledged that their TCR sequencing and HLA analysis involved a relatively small number of individuals.

TCR beta sequencing covered blood CD8+ and CD4+ T cells. Negative isolation yielded CD4+ and CD8+ T cells, and FACS enriched TEMRA cells. Reverse transcription of about 0.45 to 1 ug RNA was carried out with random hexamers. An immunoSEQ multiplex PCR amplified TCR beta CDR3 over 54 Vbeta and 13 Jbeta. TCRdb analysed the immunoSEQ multiplex PCR reads with MiXCR anew, one entry per CDR3 protein. The sample contains approximately 160,000 distinct CDR3 sequences, 93% of which appear only once. This clonotype has just one count. Antigen unknown. Germline V lookup: CDR1 SGHTA, CDR2 FQGNSA. The V end lost 5 bases, the J end lost 4 bases, and 14 bases lay between the germline ends. The CDR3 loop spans 15 amino acids.

Specimen: CD4+ T cells from PBMCs. This TCR came from a human donor in good health. The chain carries TRBV7-2 and TRBJ2-2; possible D gene TRBD1, 8 bases. The CDR3 DNA reads TGTGCCAGCAGCCGAGCGGGACAGGCCACCGGGGAGCTGTTTTTT. This encodes CASSRAGQATGELFF. Variable domain in full (rest from reference TRBV7-2 and TRBJ2-2): GAGVSQSPSNKVTEKGKDVELRCDPISGHTALYWYRQSLGQGLEFLIYFQGNSAPDKSGLPSDRFSAERTGGSVSTLTIQRTQQEDSAVYLCASSRAGQATGELFFGEGSRLTVL.